This T cell receptor (beta chain) was captured by sequencing in a study of early T cells in non-severe SARS-CoV-2 infection (dated by TCRdb to the early 2020s). For the wider study: Because TCR sequencing relied on bulk RNA taken from unsorted whole blood, pairing of alpha and beta chains was not possible. What the authors observed across the whole study: VDJdb matching was skewed toward anti-spike CD8 responses, so virus-specific expansions were likely underestimated and private and CD4 specificities were missed.

V and J lose 6 bases and 7 bases, and a span of 15 bases separates them. CDR1 and CDR2 are drawn from the germline V gene: SQVTM, ANQGSEA. The CDR3 goes from the cysteine to the phenylalanine over 13 residues. Just CDR3 DNA is preserved here, 39 bases in frame from base 1. A case-control design nested within a healthcare worker cohort in London, UK, was used, with weekly nasopharyngeal swab PCR tests and blood sampling performed. Healthcare workers were enrolled in the week of the UK lockdown, from 23 to 31 March 2020, and were followed every week for up to roughly 15 weeks. Only a few counts were recorded for this clonotype. The antigen it binds to is not known. Per-base quality was not reported, and no clone a single base away is much larger than it. The library was built by means of 5' RACE. The sequencing machine was a NextSeq 500. Unique molecular identifiers were attached to individual cDNA molecules in the TCR library protocol so that sequencing error and PCR bias could be corrected. Both TCR alpha and beta chains were sequenced, and tight co-correlation was observed between alpha and beta sequence abundances in each sample. The authors' pipeline ran thus. Decombinator V4 was used to annotate the V gene, J gene and CDR3 of the TCR sequences. TCRs were defined as expanded if a significant change between any two time points was detected under a Poisson model with p below 0.0001. TCR abundances were normalised to the total number of TCRs sequenced per sample and were expressed as counts per million. TRAV1-2 paired with TRAJ12, TRAJ20 or TRAJ33 defined MAIT TCRs, while TRAV10 paired with TRAJ18 defined iNKT TCRs. A search of VDJdb, accessed on 1 November 2021, was run for TCRs annotated to CMV, EBV and SARS-CoV-2, with TCRs annotated for multiple antigens excluded. TCRdb itself trimmed the public reads at Q25 with fastp, ran MiXCR and retained productive beta chains. CDR3 protein duplicates are merged, each entry listing the most common genes and DNA. The V and J calls shown here were made by TCRdb, not taken from the authors' results. This sample gives over 50,000 distinct CDR3 sequences in total; around 8.3% of them show up just once. The ten largest clones capture 10% to 13% of the sample.

This receptor was taken from an adult who was a healthcare worker with PCR-confirmed SARS-CoV-2 infection or an uninfected control (not recorded which). The specimen was whole blood, collected at baseline. Here the chain combines TRBV29-1 and TRBJ1-4, with a tentative D gene TRBD1 over 6 matching bases. In nucleotides, the sequence is TGCAGCGTCTCTCAGGGGTTTGTTGAAAAACTGTTTTTT. This encodes CSVSQGFVEKLFF.